This entry lists 10 T cell receptor beta chains sequenced from one sample in a study of shared clonotypes between healthy human individuals. Naive CD8 cells lacked CD45RO, underwent positive selection for CCR7 and left out terminally differentiated effector memory CD45RA+ cells. The assay was immunoSEQ multiplex PCR, and TCRdb's table has in-frame clones only and misses some. The sample has roughly 590,000 clones, 95% seen once; the top ten hold 0.09% to 0.13%. Sequences were obtained from naive CD8+ T cells sorted from blood. The origin of the receptors is a woman in her 30s in good health.

The chain employs TRBV4-1 and TRBJ1-4, with 7 bases matching TRBD1. Germline trimming cut 3 bases from V and 4 bases from J; bases unmatched to any gene: 8. There are 16 residues in the CDR3. Germline CDR1 reads MGHRA; CDR2 reads YSYEKL. The CDR3 region is CASSHADRDNNEKLFF. The CDR3 DNA is TGCGCCAGCAGCCACGCCGACAGGGATAATAATGAAAAACTGTTTTTT.

This rearrangement joins TRBV7-2 to TRBJ2-7; perhaps TRBD2 as D (6 bases). This CDR3 comprises 13 residues. V lost 4 bases to trimming and J lost 3 bases, with 10 bases between them. Germline V gene lookup returns CDR1 SGHTA and CDR2 FQGNSA. The CDR3 DNA follows: TGTGCCAGCAGCTCGGGACTGTTCTACGAGCAGTACTTC. This gives the protein CASSSGLFYEQYF.

The chain recombines TRBV5-8 with TRBJ1-1; D perhaps matches TRBD1 (6 bases). The germline V and J ends were trimmed by 6 bases and 4 bases, with 10 bases remaining between them. This CDR3 comprises 12 residues. Germline V gene lookup returns CDR1 SGHTS and CDR2 YDEGEE. This CDR3 reads CASNRVTTEAFF. CDR3 in DNA: TGTGCCAGCAACAGGGTTACCACTGAAGCTTTCTTT.

The V call is TRBV7-8, the J call TRBJ1-1, with a tentative D call TRBD1 (5 bases). The V and J ends lost 5 bases and 5 bases respectively, with 18 bases between them. CDR1 SGHVS and CDR2 FQNEAQ come from the germline V gene. The CDR3 loop spans 15 amino acids. CDR3 residues: CASSPGRGARTEAFF. CDR3 coding DNA: TGTGCCAGCAGCCCCGGGAGAGGGGCGCGGACTGAAGCTTTCTTT.

The V and J genes are TRBV19 and TRBJ1-1; D call uncertain. Trimming left V 10 bases short and J 7 bases short, with 19 bases between. Germline CDR1 and CDR2: LNHDA and SQIVND (reference sequence). CDR3 size: 13 residues. The chain's CDR3 is CATNPPSSYEAFF. For the CDR3, the DNA is TGTGCCACCAACCCCCCCAGTTCCTATGAAGCTTTCTTT.

The chain couples TRBV28 to TRBJ1-1; D is uncertain. This CDR3 has 14 residues. Trimming removed 3 bases at V and 3 bases at J, with 11 bases between. Germline lookup yields CDR1 MDHEN and CDR2 SYDVKM. The CDR3 sequence is CASSFGHGDTEAFF. The CDR3 region has the DNA TGTGCCAGCAGTTTCGGGCACGGGGACACTGAAGCTTTCTTT.

This chain connects TRBV4-2 to TRBJ2-1, with 8 bases aligning to TRBD2. The junction had 7 bases not matched to a gene; V was cut back by 0 bases and J by 3 bases. Germline V CDR1 and CDR2: LGHNA, YNFKEQ. The CDR3 covers 17 residues. In DNA, the CDR3 is TGTGCCAGCAGCCAAGATAGGATCGGGAGGGACTACAATGAGCAGTTCTTC. The encoded protein is CASSQDRIGRDYNEQFF.

In this sample, this clone turned up once. This chain joins TRBV2 and TRBJ2-3, with D unclear. Germline V gene lookup returns CDR1 SNHLY and CDR2 FYNNEI. V was pared by 3 bases and J by 2 bases, with 6 bases between. CDR3 length equals 13 residues. In DNA form, the CDR3 reads TGTGCCAGCAGTGAGGCCAACACAGATACGCAGTATTTT. Residues: CASSEANTDTQYF.

This chain links TRBV4-1 with TRBJ1-2, with D possibly TRBD1 on 6 matching bases. V was clipped by 0 bases and J by 7 bases, with 12 bases between them. Germline CDR1 reads MGHRA; CDR2 reads YSYEKL. This CDR3 contains 14 residues. The CDR3 nucleotides read TGCGCCAGCAGCCAAGATCAGGGGAGGGCTGGCTACACCTTC. Its protein is CASSQDQGRAGYTF.

J is TRBJ2-2 and V is TRBV5-6; 11 bases map to TRBD1. CDR1 and CDR2 (germline): SGHDT, YYEEEE. CDR3 size: 16 residues. The V segment lost 3 bases and the J segment 6 bases; nucleotides outside the gene matches: 7. The CDR3 spells CASSSPTGQGAGELFF. The CDR3 region has the DNA TGTGCCAGCAGCTCACCCACGGGACAGGGGGCCGGGGAGCTGTTTTTT.